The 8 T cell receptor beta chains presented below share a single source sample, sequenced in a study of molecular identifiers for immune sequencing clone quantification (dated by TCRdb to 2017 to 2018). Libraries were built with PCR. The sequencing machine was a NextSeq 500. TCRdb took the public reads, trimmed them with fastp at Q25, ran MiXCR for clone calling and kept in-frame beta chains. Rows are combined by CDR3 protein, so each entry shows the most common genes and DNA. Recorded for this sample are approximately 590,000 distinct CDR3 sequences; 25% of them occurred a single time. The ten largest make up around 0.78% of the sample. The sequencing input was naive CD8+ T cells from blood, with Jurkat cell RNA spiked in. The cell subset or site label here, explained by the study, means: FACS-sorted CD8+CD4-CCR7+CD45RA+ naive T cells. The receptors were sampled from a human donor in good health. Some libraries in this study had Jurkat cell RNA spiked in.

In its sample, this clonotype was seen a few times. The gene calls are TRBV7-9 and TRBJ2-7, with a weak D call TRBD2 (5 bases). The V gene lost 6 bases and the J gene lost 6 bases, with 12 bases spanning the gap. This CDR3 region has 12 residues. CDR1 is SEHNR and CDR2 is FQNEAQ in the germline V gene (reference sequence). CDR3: CASRGLGLEQYF. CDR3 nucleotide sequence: TGTGCCAGCAGGGGTCTCGGACTCGAGCAGTACTTC.

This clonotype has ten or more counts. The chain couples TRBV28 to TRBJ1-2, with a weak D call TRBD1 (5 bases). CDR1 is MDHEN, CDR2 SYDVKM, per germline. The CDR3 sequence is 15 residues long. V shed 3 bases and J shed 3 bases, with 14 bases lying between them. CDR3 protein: CASSLSQGRYYGYTF. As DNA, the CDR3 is TGTGCCAGCAGTTTGAGTCAGGGCCGTTACTATGGCTACACCTTC.

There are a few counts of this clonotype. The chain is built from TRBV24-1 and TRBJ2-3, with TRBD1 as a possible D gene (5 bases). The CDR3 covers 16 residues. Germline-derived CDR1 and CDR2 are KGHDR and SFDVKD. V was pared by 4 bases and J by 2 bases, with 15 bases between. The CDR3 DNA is TGTGCCACCAGTGACCCAGGGAATGATGTCACAGATACGCAGTATTTT. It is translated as CATSDPGNDVTDTQYF.

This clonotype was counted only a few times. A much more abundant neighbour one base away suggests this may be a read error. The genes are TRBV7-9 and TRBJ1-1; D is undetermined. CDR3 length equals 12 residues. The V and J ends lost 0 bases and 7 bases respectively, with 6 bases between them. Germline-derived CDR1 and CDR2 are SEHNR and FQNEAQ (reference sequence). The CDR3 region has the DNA TGTGCCAGCAGCTTAGCGGTGGATGAAGCTTTCTTT. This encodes CASSLAVDEAFF. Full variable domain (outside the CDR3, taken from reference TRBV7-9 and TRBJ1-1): DTGVSQNPRHKITKRGQNVTFRCDPISEHNRLYWYRQTLGQGPEFLTYFQNEAQLEKSRLLSDRFSAERPKGSFSTLEIQRTEQGDSAMYLCASSLAVDEAFFGQGTRLTVV.

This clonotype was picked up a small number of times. CDR3 coding DNA: TGCAGTGCTAGGGACGACACCCCCTGGGATCAGCCCCAGCATTTT. Its translation: CSARDDTPWDQPQHF. V is TRBV20-1 and J is TRBJ1-5; D is unresolved. The CDR3 loop spans 15 amino acids. Germline V gene data show CDR1 as DFQATT and CDR2 as SNEGSKA (reference sequence). V shed 3 bases and J shed 5 bases, with 17 bases lying between them.

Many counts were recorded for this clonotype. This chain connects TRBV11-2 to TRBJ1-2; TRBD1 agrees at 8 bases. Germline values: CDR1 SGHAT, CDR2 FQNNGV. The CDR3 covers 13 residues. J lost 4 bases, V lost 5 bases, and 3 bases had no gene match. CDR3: CASSPGQGYGYTF. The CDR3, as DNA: TGTGCCAGCAGCCCCGGACAGGGCTATGGCTACACCTTC.

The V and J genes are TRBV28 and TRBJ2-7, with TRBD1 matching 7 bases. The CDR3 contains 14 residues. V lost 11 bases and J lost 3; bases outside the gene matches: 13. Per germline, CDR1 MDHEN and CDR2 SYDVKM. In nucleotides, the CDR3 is TGTGCCGTCACAGAAGGGGGCCGGGGCTACGAGCAGTACTTC. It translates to CAVTEGGRGYEQYF.

The CDR3, as DNA: TGTGCCAGCAGCCAAGATGGAGGACTAGCGCTCACAGATACGCAGTATTTT. Protein: CASSQDGGLALTDTQYF. The rearrangement links TRBV3-1 to TRBJ2-3, with 9 bases identical to TRBD2. CDR1 and CDR2 from the germline V gene are LGHDT and YNNKEL (reference sequence). After removal of 0 bases from V and 2 bases from J, the junction contained 6 bases not matched to a gene. CDR3 length equals 17 residues.